Sequencing of this T cell receptor beta chain was carried out in a study of graft-versus-host responses after intestinal transplantation. Concerning this clone: No antigen is known for it.

Overall study results and limits: The marrow of recipients harbored GvH clones, and ileum or blood showed some of them first.

Data came from immunoSEQ multiplex PCR; TCRdb stores just in-frame clones and leaves some out. The sample holds 110,000 to 150,000 clones, about 90% seen once. The ends were cut back, 6 bases at V and 8 bases at J, with 9 bases in the middle. CDR1 and CDR2 from the germline V gene are MDHEN and SYDVKM. The CDR3 spans 11 residues. The starting material was unstimulated CD4+ T cells sorted from spleen or lymph node cells, obtained before intestinal transplant. The V call is TRBV28, the J call TRBJ2-3, with D uncertain. The sequence derives from a human donor who received an intestinal transplant. The CDR3 spells CASRGWGTQYF. DNA of the CDR3: TGTGCCAGCAGGGGATGGGGTACGCAGTATTTT.